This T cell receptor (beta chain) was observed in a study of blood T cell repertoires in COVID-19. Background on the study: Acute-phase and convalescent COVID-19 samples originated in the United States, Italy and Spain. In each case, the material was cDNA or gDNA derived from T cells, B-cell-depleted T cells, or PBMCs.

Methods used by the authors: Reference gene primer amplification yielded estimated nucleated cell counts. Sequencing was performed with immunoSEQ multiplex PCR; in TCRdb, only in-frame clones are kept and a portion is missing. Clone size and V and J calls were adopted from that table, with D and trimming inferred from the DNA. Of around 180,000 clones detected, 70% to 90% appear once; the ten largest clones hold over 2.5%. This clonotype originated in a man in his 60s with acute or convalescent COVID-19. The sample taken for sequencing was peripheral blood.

The CDR3 nucleotides are TGTGCCAGCAGCCCTCTCGGGGGATACAATGGCTACACCTTC. This codes for CASSPLGGYNGYTF. The chain carries TRBV7-9 and TRBJ1-2; perhaps TRBD1 as D (5 bases). The V gene lost 5 bases and the J gene lost 6 bases, with 16 bases spanning the gap. CDR1 and CDR2 (germline): SEHNR, FQNEAQ (reference sequence). The CDR3 is 14 amino acids.